Each of the 26 T cell receptor beta chains below was sequenced from the same sample in a study of graft-versus-host responses after intestinal transplantation. Only in-frame clones appear in the TCRdb table, and some are missing; sequencing was by immunoSEQ multiplex PCR. In the table there are about 70,000 clones, approximately 80% of which are singletons. What these receptors recognize is not known. This specimen was unstimulated CD4+ T cells sorted from spleen or lymph node cells, taken before transplant. All receptors come from a human donor who was the organ donor for an intestinal transplant.

V gene TRBV11-2 combines with J gene TRBJ2-2; 7 bases map to TRBD2. After removal of 1 base from V and 4 bases from J, the junction contained 3 bases not matched to a gene. Per germline, CDR1 SGHAT and CDR2 FQNNGV. The CDR3 is 15 amino acids. As DNA, the CDR3 is TGTGCCAGCAGCTTAGGTGGGGGGGGCACCGGGGAGCTGTTTTTT. This encodes CASSLGGGGTGELFF.

The rearrangement joins TRBV15 to TRBJ1-1; the match to TRBD1 covers 9 bases. V shed 1 base, J shed 2 bases, and the junction held 14 bases outside the gene matches. The V gene's germline CDR1 is LNHNV and CDR2 YYDKDF (reference sequence). The CDR3 is 19 amino acids. CDR3 loop: CATSRVRGTGTIFNTEAFF. In nucleotides, the CDR3 is TGTGCCACCAGCAGAGTTCGCGGGACAGGGACTATTTTTAACACTGAAGCTTTCTTT.

This chain links TRBV7-2 with TRBJ1-2, with D hard to call. This CDR3 has 15 residues. Deletions cut 4 bases from V and 4 bases from J, with 16 bases between. The germline gives CDR1 SGHTA, CDR2 FQGNSA. CDR3 nucleotides: TGTGCCAGCAGCTCAGAGCGGACGGGAGTCTATGGCTACACCTTC. This translates into CASSSERTGVYGYTF. Full variable domain (outside the CDR3, taken from reference TRBV7-2 and TRBJ1-2): GAGVSQSPSNKVTEKGKDVELRCDPISGHTALYWYRQSLGQGLEFLIYFQGNSAPDKSGLPSDRFSAERTGGSVSTLTIQRTQQEDSAVYLCASSSERTGVYGYTFGSGTRLTVV.

V and J are TRBV6-6 and TRBJ1-6; 10 nucleotides agree with TRBD1. This CDR3 has 15 amino acids. The V gene's germline CDR1 is MNHNY and CDR2 SVGAGI (reference sequence). With 2 bases clipped from V and 7 bases from J, the junction kept 2 bases outside the gene matches. The CDR3 protein is CASSYQGQGNSPLHF. The DNA of the CDR3 is TGTGCCAGCAGTTACCAGGGACAGGGGAATTCACCCCTCCACTTT.

This clone was observed a single time. The V call is TRBV7-3, the J call TRBJ2-5; 8 positions match TRBD2. The CDR3 extends over 14 amino acids. Per the germline V gene, CDR1 is SGHTA and CDR2 is FQGTGA. Trimming removed 3 bases from V and 4 bases from J; junction bases left unmatched: 4. CDR3 nucleotides: TGTGCCAGCAGCTTGGGACTAGTTGGAGAGACCCAGTACTTC. Translated: CASSLGLVGETQYF.

The chain recombines TRBV4-3 with TRBJ1-4, with 9 bases matching TRBD1. J was trimmed by 0 bases and V by 0 bases; bases with no gene match: 5. The CDR3 consists of 18 residues. From germline, CDR1 is LGHNA and CDR2 YSLEER. This CDR3 is CASSQDRRTGATNEKLFF. The CDR3 DNA sequence: TGCGCCAGCAGCCAAGATCGAAGGACAGGGGCAACTAATGAAAAACTGTTTTTT.

The V call is TRBV7-3, the J call TRBJ2-5, with 9 bases matching TRBD2. The germline V gene encodes CDR1 SGHTA and CDR2 FQGTGA. V shed 0 bases and J 2 bases; nucleotides not matched to a gene: 1. The CDR3 is 15 amino acids. The CDR3: CASSLTSGGQETQYF. The CDR3 DNA sequence: TGTGCCAGCAGCTTAACCAGCGGGGGGCAAGAGACCCAGTACTTC.

For the CDR3, the DNA is TGTGCCAGCAGTGAATGGGGCGCCACCCTAGCCAAAAACATTCAGTACTTC. Amino acid sequence: CASSEWGATLAKNIQYF. The chain uses TRBV2 and TRBJ2-4; D is possibly TRBD1 (5 bases). Germline CDR1 reads SNHLY; CDR2 reads FYNNEI. There are 17 residues in the CDR3. V was clipped by 2 bases and J by 0 bases, with 14 bases between them.

This rearrangement joins TRBV28 to TRBJ2-3; 11 nucleotides match TRBD1. J lost 4 bases, V lost 4 bases, and 7 bases had no gene match. Germline loops: CDR1 MDHEN, CDR2 SYDVKM. This CDR3 has 16 amino acids. CDR3 nucleotide sequence: TGTGCCAGCAGTTCCCCCGGGACAGGGGGTGCAGATACGCAGTATTTT. This sequence encodes CASSSPGTGGADTQYF.

The rearrangement links TRBV5-5 to TRBJ1-5; 10 bases map to TRBD1. The CDR3 runs 16 residues. V dropped 6 bases and J dropped 0; count of bases not matched to a gene: 6. Per the germline V gene, CDR1 is SGHKS and CDR2 is YYEKEE (reference sequence). CDR3 bases: TGTGCCAGCACCGAGACAGGGGGCTCTAGCAATCAGCCCCAGCATTTT. Translating gives CASTETGGSSNQPQHF.

This clone has only a few counts. The chain links TRBV15 to TRBJ2-5; the D gene is possibly TRBD2 (5 bases). CDR3 size: 16 residues. CDR1 is LNHNV, CDR2 YYDKDF, per germline (reference sequence). With 6 bases removed from V and 3 bases from J, the gap between germline ends came to 20 bases. Written as DNA, the CDR3 is TGTGCCACCAGTAAGGAATGGCCTAGCAGAGAAGAGACCCAGTACTTC. Protein sequence: CATSKEWPSREETQYF.

V gene TRBV2 combines with J gene TRBJ1-5; the D gene is possibly TRBD1 (5 bases). The CDR3 contains 15 residues. Trimming left V 4 bases short and J 3 bases short, with 13 bases between. Germline CDR1 is SNHLY and CDR2 is FYNNEI. The CDR3 bases are TGTGCCAGCAGTGGGAGGGGATATTACAATCAGCCCCAGCATTTT. Encoded protein: CASSGRGYYNQPQHF.

The chain is built from TRBV27 and TRBJ1-6; 8 bases are shared with TRBD1. Trimming removed 6 bases from V and 7 bases from J; junction bases left unmatched: 8. CDR3 length equals 15 residues. Germline V gene sequence: CDR1 MNHEY, CDR2 SMNVEV (reference sequence). The CDR3 here is CASRTLTGENSPLHF. As DNA, the CDR3 is TGTGCCAGCAGGACGCTGACAGGGGAGAATTCACCCCTCCACTTT.

The J gene is TRBJ2-2, the V gene TRBV10-3; D perhaps matches TRBD2 (6 bases). CDR1 ENHRY and CDR2 SYGVKD come from the germline V gene. The CDR3 is made up of 14 amino acids. Trimming removed 10 bases at V and 4 bases at J, with 16 bases between. The CDR3 spells CATRRGVSTGELFF. In DNA form, the CDR3 reads TGTGCCACCCGGCGCGGGGTCTCCACCGGGGAGCTGTTTTTT.

This clone was counted once. This rearrangement joins TRBV6-6 to TRBJ2-1; 15 bases are shared with TRBD2. The CDR3 has 16 amino acids. Germline trimming cut 6 bases from V and 4 bases from J; bases unmatched to any gene: 4. Germline assignment: CDR1 MNHNY and CDR2 SVGAGI (reference sequence). The CDR3 loop is CASRDGLAGGYNEQFF. The CDR3 region has the DNA TGTGCCAGCAGGGATGGACTAGCGGGGGGGTACAATGAGCAGTTCTTC.

This sequence joins TRBV6-1 and TRBJ2-2, with TRBD1 matching 8 bases. This CDR3 has 15 residues. Trimming removed 8 bases from V and 8 bases from J; junction bases left unmatched: 13. In germline, CDR1 is MNHNS, CDR2 SASEGT. The CDR3 reads CASLFSTGGIGELFF. CDR3 sequence (DNA): TGTGCCAGCCTATTTAGTACAGGGGGAATAGGGGAGCTGTTTTTT.

This clone came up once. CDR3 residues: CASSYGGQYGYTF. DNA for the CDR3: TGTGCCAGCAGTTACGGGGGACAGTATGGCTACACCTTC. The rearrangement joins TRBV6-6 to TRBJ1-2; 7 nucleotides line up with TRBD1. V was pared by 2 bases and J by 5 bases, with 2 bases of the junction left unmatched. Germline V gene data show CDR1 as MNHNY and CDR2 as SVGAGI (reference sequence). The CDR3 is made up of 13 amino acids.

In this sample, this clone turned up a few times. V and J are TRBV5-6 and TRBJ1-2; D is undetermined. The V gene's germline CDR1 is SGHDT and CDR2 YYEEEE. The V end lost 4 bases, the J end lost 5 bases, and 9 bases lay between the germline ends. There are 12 residues in the CDR3. CDR3 residues: CASSQAIYGYTF. CDR3 DNA: TGTGCCAGCAGCCAGGCAATATATGGCTACACCTTC.

As regards this clone: Distinct nucleotide sequences in the sample also encode this CDR3. The gene calls are TRBV6-5 and TRBJ1-6, with D perhaps matching TRBD1 (5 bases). The CDR3 runs 15 residues. V was pared by 6 bases and J by 0 bases, with 9 bases between. CDR1 and CDR2 (germline): MNHEY, SVGAGI. The CDR3 DNA is TGTGCCAGCAGACATGACAGCTCCTATAATTCACCCCTCCACTTT. Translating gives CASRHDSSYNSPLHF.

The V and J genes are TRBV7-2 and TRBJ2-3; 10 positions match TRBD2. The junction had 9 bases not matched to a gene; V was cut back by 1 base and J by 5 bases. The CDR3 runs 17 residues. Germline V gene data show CDR1 as SGHTA and CDR2 as FQGNSA. CDR3 sequence (DNA): TGTGCCAGCAGCTTAGATCGCCTAGCGGGGGTGAGAGATACGCAGTATTTT. Translated: CASSLDRLAGVRDTQYF.

The chain combines TRBV28 with TRBJ2-7; the match to TRBD2 covers 8 bases. The V segment lost 4 bases and the J segment 5 bases; nucleotides outside the gene matches: 7. CDR1 MDHEN and CDR2 SYDVKM come from the germline V gene. The CDR3 loop spans 14 amino acids. The CDR3 DNA follows: TGTGCCAGCAGTTCCGGGACTAGTCGAAACGAGCAGTACGTC. Protein product: CASSSGTSRNEQYV.

The chain joins TRBV6-5 to TRBJ1-2, with TRBD1 identical over 7 bases. There are 16 residues in the CDR3. With 2 bases clipped from V and 7 bases from J, the junction kept 13 bases outside the gene matches. Germline loops: CDR1 MNHEY, CDR2 SVGAGI. CDR3 DNA: TGTGCCAGCAGTTACGACACGATGGACAGGTCAGGTGGCTACACCTTC. Its protein is CASSYDTMDRSGGYTF.

The chain uses TRBV27 and TRBJ2-5, with TRBD2 matching over 11 bases. CDR1 MNHEY and CDR2 SMNVEV come from the germline V gene (reference sequence). The CDR3 totals 16 residues. J gave up 2 bases and V 4 bases, and 6 bases lay outside the gene matches. The CDR3: CASSSPTSGVQETQYF. CDR3 coding DNA: TGTGCCAGCAGTTCGCCGACTAGCGGGGTACAAGAGACCCAGTACTTC.

The CDR3 loop reads CASSRTGNNSPLHF. The CDR3 DNA reads TGTGCCAGCAGCCGGACAGGGAATAATTCACCCCTCCACTTT. This chain links TRBV28 with TRBJ1-6; 8 bases agree with TRBD1. V trimming: 6 bases; J trimming: 5 bases; junction bases outside the gene matches: 3. The CDR3 extends over 14 amino acids. In germline, CDR1 is MDHEN, CDR2 SYDVKM.

The chain couples TRBV28 to TRBJ1-6, with D possibly matching TRBD1 (6 bases). The CDR3 length is 15 residues. Per the germline V gene, CDR1 is MDHEN and CDR2 is SYDVKM. The germline V and J ends were trimmed by 6 bases and 2 bases, with 11 bases remaining between them. CDR3 sequence (DNA): TGTGCCAGCAGGCCTCAGGGGACCTATAATTCACCCCTCCACTTT. Translated, it gives CASRPQGTYNSPLHF.

The genes are TRBV29-1 and TRBJ2-3, with a possible D match to TRBD1 (6 bases). In germline, CDR1 is SQVTM, CDR2 ANQGSEA. The CDR3 has 13 amino acids. V was cut by 8 bases and J by 1 base, with 13 bases left in between. The CDR3 reads CSFRGTGTDTQYF. The CDR3 nucleotides are TGCAGCTTCAGGGGAACTGGCACAGATACGCAGTATTTT.